One and the same sample provided the 21 T cell receptor beta chains below, sequenced in a study of blood T cell repertoires in COVID-19. Sequencing used immunoSEQ multiplex PCR; TCRdb keeps in-frame clones, though not all of them. The data hold around 300,000 clones, with nearly 90% observed a single time. Sequencing was carried out using peripheral blood. The receptors were gathered from a woman in her thirties or forties with COVID-19, enrolled during active disease.

This chain joins TRBV19 and TRBJ1-6; unclear D gene. This CDR3 is built from 14 residues. V lost 3 bases, J lost 4 bases, and 7 bases lay in between. Germline V gives CDR1 LNHDA, CDR2 SQIVND (reference sequence). CDR3 sequence: CASSIRGYNSPLHF. The CDR3 DNA is TGTGCCAGTAGTATCAGAGGGTATAATTCACCCCTCCACTTT.

J is TRBJ2-5 and V is TRBV5-5, with D possibly TRBD1 on 6 matching bases. The V end lost 2 bases, the J end lost 5 bases, and 19 bases lay between the germline ends. Germline lookup yields CDR1 SGHKS and CDR2 YYEKEE (reference sequence). This CDR3 is built from 16 residues. CDR3 protein: CASSFLLQGLWETQYF. The CDR3, as DNA: TGTGCCAGCAGCTTTTTGTTACAGGGTCTTTGGGAGACCCAGTACTTC.

The chain carries TRBV23-1 and TRBJ2-3, with D possibly TRBD1 on 6 matching bases. TRBV23-1 is flagged as an ORF with uncertain function. Trimming removed 0 bases from V and 6 bases from J, with 10 bases in between. This CDR3 is 14 amino acids long. The CDR3 loop reads CASSQSRGMDTQYF. CDR3 nucleotides: TGCGCCAGCAGTCAATCGAGGGGGATGGATACGCAGTATTTT.

Concerning this clone itself: The identical CDR3 is also encoded by other nucleotide sequences in the sample. This chain connects TRBV5-1 to TRBJ1-3, with a weak D call TRBD1 (5 bases). V was cut by 2 bases and J by 0 bases, with 6 bases left in between. CDR1 and CDR2 (germline): SGHRS, YFSETQ. The CDR3 spans 14 residues. CDR3 amino acids: CASSLDSSGNTIYF. CDR3 bases: TGCGCCAGCAGCTTAGACAGCTCTGGAAACACCATATATTTT.

The chain couples TRBV7-9 to TRBJ1-5, with 10 bases matching TRBD1. This CDR3 has 18 residues. Germline V gene lookup returns CDR1 SEHNR and CDR2 FQNEAQ (reference sequence). The V segment lost 1 base and the J segment 0 bases; nucleotides outside the gene matches: 6. CDR3 residues: CASSLETRTGGSNQPQHF. CDR3 nucleotides: TGTGCCAGCAGCTTAGAAACAAGGACAGGGGGTAGCAATCAGCCCCAGCATTTT.

The J gene is TRBJ2-7, the V gene TRBV29-1, with 7 bases matching TRBD1. With 8 bases clipped from V and 2 bases from J, the junction kept 6 bases outside the gene matches. CDR1 is SQVTM, CDR2 ANQGSEA, per germline. The CDR3 length is 12 residues. CDR3 nucleotides: TGCAGCTCCCGGGACAGCCCCTACGAGCAGTACTTC. It specifies CSSRDSPYEQYF.

The chain combines TRBV29-1 with TRBJ2-7; 10 positions match TRBD1. The CDR3 totals 12 residues. Germline V lookup: CDR1 SQVTM, CDR2 ANQGSEA. V shed 6 bases, J shed 4 bases, and the junction held 3 bases outside the gene matches. The CDR3 protein is CSVGTGEYEQYF. CDR3 DNA: TGCAGCGTCGGGACAGGGGAGTACGAGCAGTACTTC.

The J gene is TRBJ1-2, the V gene TRBV29-1, with D possibly TRBD1 on 5 matching bases. The CDR3 loop spans 11 amino acids. In germline, CDR1 is SQVTM, CDR2 ANQGSEA. V was clipped by 7 bases and J by 8 bases, with 14 bases between them. CDR3 loop: CSAQGGGGYTF. The CDR3 nucleotides are TGCAGCGCCCAAGGCGGGGGGGGCTACACCTTC.

The gene calls are TRBV5-1 and TRBJ1-1; D call uncertain. The CDR3 spans 13 residues. Per the germline V gene, CDR1 is SGHRS and CDR2 is YFSETQ. Trimming cost V 4 bases and J 2 bases, with 9 bases left between them. The CDR3, as DNA: TGCGCCAGCAGCCGGGAGTTAAACACTGAAGCTTTCTTT. Its protein is CASSRELNTEAFF.

The chain is built from TRBV5-8 and TRBJ2-7, with D possibly matching TRBD2 (6 bases). The CDR3 runs 15 residues. Trimming shortened V by 1 base and J by 5 bases, and 16 bases separated the two germline ends. Germline lookup yields CDR1 SGHTS and CDR2 YDEGEE. In DNA form, the CDR3 reads TGTGCCAGCAGCTTGTACGGGAGTTCTGGTCACGAGCAGTACTTC. Its translation is CASSLYGSSGHEQYF.

The chain links TRBV2 to TRBJ2-5; D might be TRBD2 (5 bases). Germline V gene lookup returns CDR1 SNHLY and CDR2 FYNNEI. V shed 4 bases and J shed 5 bases, with 5 bases lying between them. CDR3 length: 11 amino acids. CDR3 nucleotides: TGTGCCAGCAGTGGGAGGGAGACCCAGTACTTC. Protein sequence: CASSGRETQYF.

V usage is TRBV9 and J usage is TRBJ1-6; TRBD1 might be the D (6 bases). The CDR3 sequence is 17 residues long. The ends were cut back, 3 bases at V and 7 bases at J, with 20 bases in the middle. Germline V CDR1 and CDR2: SGDLS, YYNGEE. The CDR3: CASSAANRATPNSPLHF. The CDR3 DNA sequence: TGTGCCAGCAGCGCCGCGAACAGGGCTACACCAAATTCACCCCTCCACTTT.

This sequence joins TRBV7-2 and TRBJ1-5; maybe TRBD1 (5 bases). V lost 5 bases to trimming and J lost 7 bases, with 21 bases between them. This CDR3 comprises 16 residues. Germline CDR1 is SGHTA and CDR2 is FQGNSA. CDR3 sequence (DNA): TGTGCCAGCAGCCTTGTTTATAAAGGGGCAGGGCAGCCCCAGCATTTT. Amino acids: CASSLVYKGAGQPQHF. Drawing the rest from reference TRBV7-2 and TRBJ1-5, the complete variable domain is GAGVSQSPSNKVTEKGKDVELRCDPISGHTALYWYRQSLGQGLEFLIYFQGNSAPDKSGLPSDRFSAERTGGSVSTLTIQRTQQEDSAVYLCASSLVYKGAGQPQHFGDGTRLSIL.

The chain carries TRBV7-2 and TRBJ1-3; a possible D gene is TRBD1 (6 bases). The germline gives CDR1 SGHTA, CDR2 FQGNSA. CDR3 length: 14 amino acids. V dropped 10 bases and J dropped 0 bases, with 13 bases sitting between them. DNA for the CDR3: TGTGCCACCACAGGGTTCAACTCTGGAAACACCATATATTTT. Protein product: CATTGFNSGNTIYF. Variable domain in full (rest from reference TRBV7-2 and TRBJ1-3): GAGVSQSPSNKVTEKGKDVELRCDPISGHTALYWYRQSLGQGLEFLIYFQGNSAPDKSGLPSDRFSAERTGGSVSTLTIQRTQQEDSAVYLCATTGFNSGNTIYFGEGSWLTVV.

This clone was recorded only once. This chain's CDR3 is CASSSRTGYQPQHF. The CDR3 bases are TGTGCCAGCAGTTCCCGGACAGGGTACCAGCCCCAGCATTTT. The chain couples TRBV28 to TRBJ1-5; 8 positions agree with TRBD1. After removal of 4 bases from V and 7 bases from J, the junction contained 6 bases not matched to a gene. The V gene's germline CDR1 is MDHEN and CDR2 SYDVKM. CDR3 size: 14 residues.

The J gene is TRBJ1-2, the V gene TRBV7-2, with a tentative D call TRBD1 (6 bases). The germline V gene encodes CDR1 SGHTA and CDR2 FQGNSA. Trimming stripped 4 bases from V and 7 bases from J, with 16 bases between. This CDR3 is 14 amino acids long. CDR3 coding DNA: TGTGCCAGCAGCTACGGACTTGGGGGCGGTGGCTACACCTTC. This translates into CASSYGLGGGGYTF.

The rearrangement joins TRBV12-3 or TRBV12-4 to TRBJ2-7; TRBD1 might be the D (6 bases). Trimming stripped 8 bases from V and 5 bases from J, with 16 bases between. The CDR3 contains 13 residues. CDR3 coding DNA: TGTGCCAGCGCCCGAACAGGGTTCGACGAGCAGTACTTC. This codes for CASARTGFDEQYF.

The rearrangement joins TRBV30 to TRBJ1-1; the match to TRBD1 covers 8 bases. The CDR3 has 16 amino acids. V dropped 0 bases and J dropped 4; count of bases not matched to a gene: 10. CDR1 and CDR2 (germline): GTSNPN, SVGIG (reference sequence). CDR3 residues: CAWSVGGQGFFTEAFF. The DNA of the CDR3 is TGTGCCTGGAGTGTAGGAGGACAGGGCTTCTTCACTGAAGCTTTCTTT.

V is TRBV28 and J is TRBJ1-2, with D possibly matching TRBD1 (5 bases). V lost 3 bases to trimming and J lost 8 bases, with 16 bases between them. The germline gives CDR1 MDHEN, CDR2 SYDVKM. CDR3 size: 14 residues. The DNA of the CDR3 is TGTGCCAGCAGTTTCCCCGGGAGGGGTAGAGGCTACACCTTC. This codes for CASSFPGRGRGYTF.

The V call is TRBV29-1, the J call TRBJ1-5; 9 bases agree with TRBD1. V lost 4 bases, J lost 6 bases, and 10 bases stayed unmatched. Per the germline V gene, CDR1 is SQVTM and CDR2 is ANQGSEA. The CDR3 spans 15 residues. For the CDR3, the DNA is TGCAGCGTTGTGTGGGGACAGGGCGATGTTCAGCCCCAGCATTTT. Translated, it gives CSVVWGQGDVQPQHF.

This clone was seen only once. The genes are TRBV6-5 and TRBJ2-1; TRBD2 might be the D (6 bases). CDR3 length: 10 residues. V was trimmed by 6 bases and J by 10 bases, leaving 7 bases between them. Germline assignment: CDR1 MNHEY and CDR2 SVGAGI. This chain's CDR3 is CASSRGEQFF. The CDR3 coding sequence is TGTGCCAGCAGCCGGGGGGAGCAGTTCTTC.